The clone carrying this T cell receptor beta chain showed up many times. What it binds is unknown. This record belongs to a study of regulatory T cells in long-lasting Graves disease. In the study overall: Graves' patients, newly diagnosed, had taken antithyroid drugs under 3 months.

Stated time point: newly diagnosed GD, antithyroid drugs for less than 3 months. PBMC-derived RNA was used for the TCR library. The study's findings and limits: The study found lower TCR diversity in persistent Graves' patients than in newly diagnosed ones.

TCR beta libraries were built with iRepertoire HTBI primers and Arm-PCR of CDR3 regions. TCRdb reanalysed the multiplex PCR reads using MiXCR and keeps one entry per CDR3 protein. The table has about 470,000 distinct CDR3 sequences, about 15% seen once. A further study also used this sample, focusing on T cells in Graves' hyperthyroidism and ophthalmopathy. From that study: HTBI primers were employed in a first-round RT-PCR of the TCR CDR3.

The receptor was derived from a young woman with Graves disease. Sequenced material: peripheral blood mononuclear cells (PBMCs), taken at new diagnosis, from a patient treated with antithyroid drugs.

The CDR3 loop is CASSFLAGEGEQFF. CDR3 sequence (DNA): TGTGCCAGCAGTTTTCTAGCGGGAGAGGGTGAGCAGTTCTTC. The V call is TRBV27, the J call TRBJ2-1; 10 bases align to TRBD2. CDR1 is MNHEY and CDR2 is SMNVEV in the germline V gene (reference sequence). The CDR3 is made up of 14 amino acids. V was clipped by 3 bases and J by 9 bases; unmatched bases: 5.